A selection of T cell receptor beta chains follows, all from one sample in a study of graft-versus-host responses after intestinal transplantation. Only in-frame clones appear in the TCRdb table, and some are missing; sequencing was by immunoSEQ multiplex PCR. Here the sample spans approximately 90,000 clones, less than 90% being singletons. For these receptors, no antigen is known. The starting material was unstimulated CD4+ T cells sorted from spleen or lymph node cells, obtained before transplant. All receptors come from a human donor who was the organ donor for an intestinal transplant. The CDR3 runs from the conserved cysteine through the conserved F or W. D genes are given only for firm matches. Size is stated for part of the rows, as once, few or many counts, or as a class when the clone is expanded.

abundance,v_gene,d_gene,j_gene,CDR3nt,CDR3aa
-,TRBV11-2,TRBD1,TRBJ1-1,TGTGCCAGCAGGGAGGCAGGGGGAGCTTTCTTT,CASREAGGAFF
-,TRBV7-8,-,TRBJ2-7,TGTGCCAGCAGCTTAGAATCTTGGTCGGACGAGCAGTACTTC,CASSLESWSDEQYF
-,TRBV6-5,TRBD2,TRBJ2-1,TGTGCCACCGGTCCCGGCTCCACCGGGGGGAATGAGCAGTTCTTC,CATGPGSTGGNEQFF
once,TRBV2,TRBD1,TRBJ2-1,TGTGCCAGCAGGGAAAGACAGGGGGTAGGGAATGAGCAGTTCTTC,CASRERQGVGNEQFF
once,TRBV5-1,TRBD1,TRBJ2-7,TGCGCCAGCAGACGTGCACACCAGGACAGGGGTAACGAGCAGTACTTC,CASRRAHQDRGNEQYF
-,TRBV7-8,-,TRBJ1-2,TGTGCCAGCAGCCTGGGGGGGTTCATCGGCTATGGCTACACCTTC,CASSLGGFIGYGYTF
-,TRBV10-3,TRBD1,TRBJ1-2,TGTGCCATCAGTGAGGGAACAGGGGCCTACACCTTC,CAISEGTGAYTF
-,TRBV29-1,-,TRBJ2-5,TGCAGCGCCGAGCCAGGGGAAGAGACCCAGTACTTC,CSAEPGEETQYF
-,TRBV19,-,TRBJ2-2,TGTGCCAGTAGTAGGACAAACACCGGGGAGCTGTTTTTT,CASSRTNTGELFF
once,TRBV2,-,TRBJ2-7,TGTGCCAGCGCTACCTACGAGCAGTACTTC,CASATYEQYF
-,TRBV5-1,TRBD2,TRBJ2-5,TGCGCCAGCAGCTTGACGGGAGGGCCCCAAGAGACCCAGTACTTC,CASSLTGGPQETQYF
few,TRBV29-1,-,TRBJ2-1,TGCAGCGTTGTGTATTCTAGCGCCTACAATGAGCAGTTCTTC,CSVVYSSAYNEQFF
-,TRBV7-8,-,TRBJ2-7,TGTGCCAGCAGCTTAGCCCCGACAGGAAACTACGAGCAGTACTTC,CASSLAPTGNYEQYF
once,TRBV7-2,-,TRBJ2-3,TGTGCCAGCAGTACCCGAGCTGTAAAGCTCACAGATACGCAGTATTTT,CASSTRAVKLTDTQYF
-,TRBV4-1,TRBD1,TRBJ1-5,TGCGCCAGCAGCCAAGAGACAGGGTTGGGCAATCAGCCCCAGCATTTT,CASSQETGLGNQPQHF
-,TRBV11-2,TRBD2,TRBJ2-7,TGTGCCAGCAGCTTACGCGGGAGGGCCGGGACGTACGAGCAGTACTTC,CASSLRGRAGTYEQYF
few,TRBV30,-,TRBJ2-1,TGTGCCTGGAGTGTACTCGGGAATGAGCAGTTCTTC,CAWSVLGNEQFF
-,TRBV6-5,TRBD2,TRBJ2-1,TGTGCCAGCAGTTACGGTCGGCTAGCGGGAGATGAGCAGTTCTTC,CASSYGRLAGDEQFF
-,TRBV28,-,TRBJ1-2,TGTGCCAGCAGAATAATCGGGAAACAAGGTATATCAGGAGGCTACACCTTC,CASRIIGKQGISGGYTF
-,TRBV5-1,-,TRBJ2-1,TGCGCCAGCAGCTTGCCTCGACAGGTCCCCAGCTCCTACAATGAGCAGTTCTTC,CASSLPRQVPSSYNEQFF
-,TRBV7-9,TRBD2,TRBJ2-1,TGTGCCAGCAGCGCGACTAGCGGGAGGGGGAATGAGCAGTTCTTC,CASSATSGRGNEQFF
-,TRBV11-3,TRBD2,TRBJ2-7,TGTGCCAGCAAGGCGCTGGGGGAGGGGCGCTACGAGCAGTACTTC,CASKALGEGRYEQYF
-,TRBV19,TRBD2,TRBJ2-2,TGTGCCAGTAGTAGCGGGAGGAACACCGGGGAGCTGTTTTTT,CASSSGRNTGELFF
-,TRBV4-1,-,TRBJ2-1,TGCGCCGCCGCGGGGGCCTCCTACAATGAGCAGTTCTTC,CAAAGASYNEQFF
-,TRBV6-6,-,TRBJ1-5,TGTGCCAGCAGTTTTAACAACCTGGGGGGGCAGCCCCAGCATTTT,CASSFNNLGGQPQHF
-,TRBV7-3,-,TRBJ2-1,TGTGCCAGCAGCTTACAAGCGGGCTCCTACAATGAGCAGTTCTTC,CASSLQAGSYNEQFF
once,TRBV29-1,-,TRBJ2-3,TGCAGCGTTCGGGCGGGGGCCTCCTTAGATACGCAGTATTTT,CSVRAGASLDTQYF
-,TRBV4-1,-,TRBJ2-7,TGCGCCAGCAGCCACCGTAGCGGTCCTTACGAGCAGTACTTC,CASSHRSGPYEQYF
-,TRBV9,-,TRBJ1-1,TGTGCCAGCAGCTCCTCGGATAGGGGGTGGGTCACTGAAGCTTTCTTT,CASSSSDRGWVTEAFF
-,TRBV7-8,-,TRBJ1-2,TGTGCCAGCAGCTTAGACGGGTATGGCTACACCTTC,CASSLDGYGYTF
-,TRBV6-1,-,TRBJ1-2,TGTGCCAGCAGTGCACGAACAGAGCTTAACTATGGCTACACCTTC,CASSARTELNYGYTF
-,TRBV6-6,-,TRBJ2-5,TGTGCCAGCAGTTACCCCGGGATGGAGACCCAGTACTTC,CASSYPGMETQYF
-,TRBV7-3,-,TRBJ2-2,TGTGCCAGCAGCCCCACGGGCACCGGGGAGCTGTTTTTT,CASSPTGTGELFF
-,TRBV4-1,TRBD2,TRBJ2-2,TGCGCCAGCAGCCGAATAGCGGGGCCCGCGAACACCGGGGAGCTGTTTTTT,CASSRIAGPANTGELFF
-,TRBV5-1,TRBD1,TRBJ1-1,TGCGCCAGCAGCAAATCGGGACAGTACGGGGGCTGGGGGGTAGGTGTCGAAGCTTTCTTT,CASSKSGQYGGWGVGVEAFF
-,TRBV6-5,TRBD1,TRBJ2-7,TGTGCCAGCAGGCGGACAGGGTCAGCCGAGCAGTACTTC,CASRRTGSAEQYF
-,TRBV18,-,TRBJ2-7,TGTGCCAGCTCACCGGGGCTGACCTACGAGCAGTACTTC,CASSPGLTYEQYF
once,TRBV7-2,TRBD2,TRBJ2-3,TGTGCCAGCAGCCCTTCCCTTCGGCGGGAGGGAAGCACAGATACGCAGTATTTT,CASSPSLRREGSTDTQYF
-,TRBV4-2,TRBD1,TRBJ1-1,TGTGCCAGCAGCTGGCGGCAACCCGGGACAGGGGGCGGGAGGCCTGAAGCTTTCTTT,CASSWRQPGTGGGRPEAFF
-,TRBV2,-,TRBJ1-1,TGTGCCAGCAGTGAAGCCGGACTCTTGAACACTGAAGCTTTCTTT,CASSEAGLLNTEAFF